Shown below are 2 T cell receptor beta chains from a single sample sequenced in a study of CD8 T cells in Susac syndrome. RNA was extracted with the RNeasy kit, and a quantity of roughly 0.5 to 1 ug was reverse transcribed using random hexamers. TCRdb reprocessed the immunoSEQ multiplex PCR reads via MiXCR and lists one record per CDR3 protein. The data show 130,000 or so distinct CDR3 sequences, just under 95% seen once. What was sequenced was CD8+ T cells from PBMCs. The receptors were gathered from a human donor with Susac syndrome.

V usage is TRBV11-2 and J usage is TRBJ2-3; D unclear. There are 11 residues in the CDR3. V gave up 5 bases and J gave up 3 bases, with 3 bases separating them. The V gene's germline CDR1 is SGHAT and CDR2 FQNNGV. CDR3 sequence: CASSRTDTQYF. DNA of the CDR3: TGTGCCAGCAGCCGGACAGATACGCAGTATTTT.

V usage is TRBV13 and J usage is TRBJ1-1, with TRBD1 as a possible D gene (5 bases). Germline CDR1 PRHDT, CDR2 FYEKMQ (reference sequence). V shed 0 bases and J shed 4 bases, with 12 bases lying between them. The CDR3 spans 15 residues. CDR3 protein: CASSLGSGGSTEAFF. CDR3 DNA: TGTGCCAGCAGCTTAGGCAGTGGGGGGAGCACTGAAGCTTTCTTT.